These 25 T cell receptor beta chains were sequenced from one sample in a study of blood T cell repertoires in COVID-19. Clones were read by immunoSEQ multiplex PCR, and TCRdb kept only the in-frame ones, dropping some. The sample holds approximately 190,000 clones, roughly 80% seen once. The sample comprised peripheral blood. The receptor source for this set is a woman in her fifties or sixties with COVID-19, enrolled during active disease.

The V and J genes are TRBV7-2 and TRBJ2-3; 10 nucleotides agree with TRBD2. The CDR3 is 18 amino acids. V lost 4 bases, J lost 3 bases, and 13 bases stayed unmatched. Germline CDR1 is SGHTA and CDR2 is FQGNSA. The CDR3 DNA reads TGTGCCAGCAGCTCAACTAGCGGGGCATTCAAGTTGACAGATACGCAGTATTTT. Its protein is CASSSTSGAFKLTDTQYF. The full variable domain, its missing parts supplied by reference TRBV7-2 and TRBJ2-3, is GAGVSQSPSNKVTEKGKDVELRCDPISGHTALYWYRQSLGQGLEFLIYFQGNSAPDKSGLPSDRFSAERTGGSVSTLTIQRTQQEDSAVYLCASSSTSGAFKLTDTQYFGPGTRLTVL.

This chain links TRBV10-1 with TRBJ1-1; weak D call: TRBD1 (6 bases). The germline V gene has CDR1 WNHNN and CDR2 SYGVQD (reference sequence). The CDR3 has 17 amino acids. Deletions cut 0 bases from V and 1 base from J, with 15 bases between. DNA of the CDR3: TGCGCCAGCAGTGAGTCGGGGACAAAAAAACGGAACACTGAAGCTTTCTTT. Translated: CASSESGTKKRNTEAFF.

In its sample, this clone was seen once. The rearrangement uses TRBV11-2 and TRBJ2-1, with 7 bases fitting TRBD2. The CDR3 consists of 15 residues. V lost 5 bases to trimming and J lost 7 bases; unmatched junction nucleotides: 11. From germline, CDR1 is SGHAT and CDR2 FQNNGV. CDR3: CASSPRAGASNEQFF. CDR3 DNA sequence: TGTGCCAGCAGCCCCCGGGCGGGAGCAAGTAATGAGCAGTTCTTC.

The gene calls are TRBV20-1 and TRBJ1-5; 8 bases line up with TRBD1. This CDR3 is 16 amino acids long. Germline V gene sequence: CDR1 DFQATT, CDR2 SNEGSKA (reference sequence). The trim removed 3 bases at V and 3 bases at J, leaving 10 bases unmatched. The CDR3 region has the DNA TGCAGTGCTAGTAATGCAGGGGGCCGACTCAATCAGCCCCAGCATTTT. Protein product: CSASNAGGRLNQPQHF.

The V gene is TRBV27, the J gene TRBJ1-4, with a tentative D call TRBD1 (6 bases). V lost 6 bases and J 8 bases, leaving 16 bases between the germline ends. Per the germline V gene, CDR1 is MNHEY and CDR2 is SMNVEV (reference sequence). The CDR3 sequence is 14 residues long. The CDR3 region has the DNA TGTGCCAGCAGACCGAGGGGGGGCGGGGAAAAACTGTTTTTT. Amino acid sequence: CASRPRGGGEKLFF.

This clone occurred once. Other DNA sequences from this sample encode an identical CDR3 as well. The J gene is TRBJ2-1, the V gene TRBV7-2; TRBD2 agrees at 10 bases. The V gene's germline CDR1 is SGHTA and CDR2 FQGNSA. The CDR3 extends over 15 amino acids. V lost 2 bases to trimming and J lost 5 bases; unmatched junction nucleotides: 3. The CDR3 region is CASSLSGRADNEQFF. The CDR3 region has the DNA TGTGCCAGCAGCTTAAGCGGGAGGGCAGACAATGAGCAGTTCTTC.

This clone has a handful of counts. The gene calls are TRBV3-1 (or the pseudogene TRBV3-2) and TRBJ2-1; 12 nucleotides line up with TRBD2. This CDR3 is 17 amino acids long. Germline V CDR1 and CDR2: LGHDT, YNNKEL (reference sequence). V was pared by 4 bases and J by 8 bases, with 12 bases of the junction left unmatched. The CDR3 loop reads CASSRRLAGVSSDEQFF. DNA for the CDR3: TGTGCCAGCAGCCGCCGACTAGCGGGAGTAAGTAGTGATGAGCAGTTCTTC.

This clone has only one observation. This chain uses TRBV12-3 or TRBV12-4 with TRBJ2-2; tentative D call: TRBD2 (5 bases). V was pared by 6 bases and J by 7 bases, with 12 bases between. CDR3 length equals 13 residues. The CDR3 DNA sequence: TGTGCCAGCAGGTTTAGGGCGGGCGGGGAGCTGTTTTTT. Protein product: CASRFRAGGELFF.

This chain uses TRBV11-1 with TRBJ2-3, with 11 bases aligning to TRBD2. The junction had 7 bases not matched to a gene; V was cut back by 5 bases and J by 3 bases. Looked up from germline, CDR1 is SGHAT and CDR2 is FQDESV (reference sequence). The CDR3 spans 16 residues. The CDR3 loop is CASSARSGGATDTQYF. DNA of the CDR3: TGTGCCAGCAGCGCCCGTAGCGGGGGGGCGACAGATACGCAGTATTTT.

The rearrangement joins TRBV15 to TRBJ1-1; 10 bases line up with TRBD1. Germline assignment: CDR1 LNHNV and CDR2 YYDKDF (reference sequence). The CDR3 has 17 residues. After removal of 3 bases from V and 7 bases from J, the junction contained 14 bases not matched to a gene. The CDR3 DNA follows: TGTGCCACCAGCAGGGGACAGGGGCCCGCAGGGGAGGGTGAAGCTTTCTTT. Translating it yields CATSRGQGPAGEGEAFF.

The chain recombines TRBV18 with TRBJ1-1; D gene uncertain. Germline V lookup: CDR1 KGHSH, CDR2 LQKENI. V was shortened by 5 bases and J by 2 bases, with 18 bases between the two germline ends. The CDR3 sequence is 16 residues long. The CDR3 DNA reads TGTGCCAGCTCATCCCTGTTGTCGGGGAAAAACACTGAAGCTTTCTTT. Translating it yields CASSSLLSGKNTEAFF.

This clone showed up just once. The chain couples TRBV18 to TRBJ2-7; TRBD1 aligns across 8 bases. The CDR3 length is 14 residues. Germline V gene data show CDR1 as KGHSH and CDR2 as LQKENI. Trimming removed 2 bases from V and 4 bases from J; junction bases left unmatched: 4. The CDR3 loop is CASSPGQGAYEQYV. Here the CDR3 DNA reads TGTGCCAGCTCACCAGGACAGGGAGCTTACGAGCAGTACGTC.

The chain links TRBV6-5 to TRBJ1-5; 8 nucleotides agree with TRBD1. J gave up 4 bases and V 7 bases, and 9 bases lay outside the gene matches. The CDR3 loop spans 15 amino acids. Per the germline V gene, CDR1 is MNHEY and CDR2 is SVGAGI. The CDR3 DNA reads TGTGCCAGCAACCCAGGACAGGGAGGGAATCAGCCCCAGCATTTT. Its protein is CASNPGQGGNQPQHF.

This clone was recorded a few times. The chain is built from TRBV19 and TRBJ2-2; a weak D match, TRBD2 (6 bases). The CDR3 spans 14 residues. Trimming stripped 3 bases from V and 7 bases from J, with 12 bases between. Per the germline V gene, CDR1 is LNHDA and CDR2 is SQIVND (reference sequence). The CDR3 nucleotides read TGTGCCAGTAGTATCGGCGGGGTGATCGGGGAGCTGTTTTTT. Amino acid sequence: CASSIGGVIGELFF.

The sample holds one count of this clone. The chain couples TRBV6-2 or TRBV6-3 to TRBJ1-2, with a weak D call TRBD1 (5 bases). With 4 bases removed from V and 7 bases from J, the gap between germline ends came to 10 bases. The V gene's germline CDR1 is MNHEY and CDR2 SVGEGT. The CDR3 consists of 12 residues. CDR3: CASSSTVGGYTF. Written as DNA, the CDR3 is TGTGCCAGCAGTTCGACAGTGGGTGGCTACACCTTC.

V usage is TRBV14 and J usage is TRBJ2-7; 7 bases match TRBD2. CDR3 size: 17 residues. The V and J ends lost 4 bases and 7 bases, in that order; junction bases with no gene match: 19. Germline assignment: CDR1 SGHDN and CDR2 FVKESK. The chain's CDR3 is CASSPSRWTGTGREQYF. The CDR3 coding sequence is TGTGCCAGCAGCCCTTCGAGGTGGACTGGGACCGGGAGGGAGCAGTACTTC. Full variable domain (remainder filled in from reference TRBV14 and TRBJ2-7): EAGVTQFPSHSVIEKGQTVTLRCDPISGHDNLYWYRRVMGKEIKFLLHFVKESKQDESGMPNNRFLAERTGGTYSTLKVQPAELEDSGVYFCASSPSRWTGTGREQYFGPGTRLTVT.

The CDR3, as DNA: TGTGCCAGCAGCCCCGGGGACAGCTATGGCTACACCTTC. Its protein product is CASSPGDSYGYTF. The V call is TRBV3-1 (or the pseudogene TRBV3-2), the J call TRBJ1-2, with 7 positions matching TRBD1. V gave up 4 bases and J gave up 4 bases; unmatched junction bases: 3. This CDR3 has 13 residues. Germline CDR1 is LGHDT and CDR2 is YNNKEL (reference sequence).

The chain joins TRBV11-2 to TRBJ1-4; no definite D call. This CDR3 has 13 amino acids. The germline gives CDR1 SGHAT, CDR2 FQNNGV. Trimming took off 11 bases at V and 8 bases at J, with 18 bases between the two ends. The CDR3, as DNA: TGTGCCTCAGGACGGGGTTTGGGCGAAAAACTGTTTTTT. Translation gives CASGRGLGEKLFF. The whole variable domain, remainder taken from reference TRBV11-2 and TRBJ1-4, is EAGVAQSPRYKIIEKRQSVAFWCNPISGHATLYWYQQILGQGPKLLIQFQNNGVVDDSQLPKDRFSAERLKGVDSTLKIQPAKLEDSAVYLCASGRGLGEKLFFGSGTQLSVL.

The rearrangement uses TRBV10-1 and TRBJ2-1, with TRBD2 matching over 13 bases. Germline V gene data show CDR1 as WNHNN and CDR2 as SYGVQD (reference sequence). The CDR3 spans 16 residues. V trimming: 6 bases; J trimming: 8 bases; junction bases outside the gene matches: 10. CDR3 sequence: CASSRLAGGPSDEQFF. CDR3 coding DNA: TGCGCCAGCAGCCGACTAGCGGGGGGACCTAGCGATGAGCAGTTCTTC.

The chain employs TRBV5-4 and TRBJ2-3, with 10 bases identical to TRBD2. The CDR3 consists of 17 residues. The V gene's germline CDR1 is SGHNT and CDR2 YYREEE (reference sequence). The V gene end was trimmed by 2 bases and the J gene end by 0 bases; junction bases not matched to a gene: 6. This CDR3 is CASSFPPSGRSTDTQYF. The CDR3 DNA reads as TGTGCCAGCAGCTTCCCCCCTAGCGGGAGAAGCACAGATACGCAGTATTTT.

In this sample, this clone turned up once. The chain couples TRBV28 to TRBJ1-3; TRBD1 agrees at 7 bases. Looked up from germline, CDR1 is MDHEN and CDR2 is SYDVKM. J was trimmed by 4 bases and V by 6 bases; bases with no gene match: 9. The CDR3 spans 15 residues. This CDR3 reads CASSRIDRAGNTIYF. In DNA, the CDR3 is TGTGCCAGCAGCCGGATCGACAGGGCGGGAAACACCATATATTTT. Complete variable domain (other parts from reference TRBV28 and TRBJ1-3): DVKVTQSSRYLVKRTGEKVFLECVQDMDHENMFWYRQDPGLGLRLIYFSYDVKMKEKGDIPEGYSVSREKKERFSLILESASTNQTSMYLCASSRIDRAGNTIYFGEGSWLTVV.

The chain combines TRBV5-4 with TRBJ1-2; 9 bases fit TRBD1. This CDR3 is built from 12 residues. With 4 bases clipped from V and 10 bases from J, the junction kept 5 bases outside the gene matches. CDR1 and CDR2 from the germline V gene are SGHNT and YYREEE (reference sequence). The CDR3 sequence: CASSRTGVDYTF. In DNA form, the CDR3 reads TGTGCCAGCAGCCGGACAGGGGTCGACTACACCTTC.

This clone appeared a few times. The rearrangement joins TRBV28 to TRBJ2-7; D is unclear. The V gene's germline CDR1 is MDHEN and CDR2 SYDVKM. This CDR3 is built from 13 residues. Trimming pared 2 bases from V and 5 bases from J, leaving 10 bases between. CDR3 coding DNA: TGTGCCAGCAGTTTACCCGCGGTCGACGAGCAGTACTTC. It codes for CASSLPAVDEQYF.

The V gene is TRBV6-5, the J gene TRBJ2-3; 9 nucleotides match TRBD2. This CDR3 is 16 amino acids long. Trimming cost V 4 bases and J 1 base; bases outside gene matches: 6. CDR1 and CDR2 (germline): MNHEY, SVGAGI. The CDR3 region has the DNA TGTGCCAGCAGTTTGGCTAGCGGGATGGGCACAGATACGCAGTATTTT. This sequence encodes CASSLASGMGTDTQYF.

The genes are TRBV12-5 and TRBJ2-1; TRBD1 agrees at 7 bases. V gave up 5 bases and J gave up 4 bases; unmatched junction bases: 5. This CDR3 contains 14 residues. Per the germline V gene, CDR1 is LGHNT and CDR2 is FRNRAP. CDR3 sequence: CASGPNRGYNEQFF. The CDR3 nucleotides are TGTGCTAGTGGTCCTAACAGGGGTTACAATGAGCAGTTCTTC.